This T cell receptor beta chain was recovered during a study of blood T cell repertoires in COVID-19. Turning to the study itself: T cells, B-cell-depleted T cells, or PBMCs provided the cDNA or gDNA that served as material.

Per the germline V gene, CDR1 is KGHSH and CDR2 is LQKENI. The CDR3 contains 13 residues. Germline trimming cut 8 bases from V and 9 bases from J; bases unmatched to any gene: 4. The authors' processing: Nucleated cell counts were estimated from reference gene primer amplification. Libraries were prepared by immunoSEQ multiplex PCR; TCRdb keeps only in-frame clonotypes and omits some of them. V, J and clone size were drawn from that table, and D and trimming were deduced from the DNA. Here the sample spans 55,000 to 85,000 clones, more than 75% being singletons. The chain is built from TRBV18 and TRBJ1-6; 10 positions match TRBD1. The sample taken for sequencing was peripheral blood. The origin of this receptor is a human donor in a cohort sampled during active COVID-19. DNA for the CDR3: TGTGCCAGCAACGACAGGGGGCTTTCACCCCTCCACTTT. Its protein product is CASNDRGLSPLHF.